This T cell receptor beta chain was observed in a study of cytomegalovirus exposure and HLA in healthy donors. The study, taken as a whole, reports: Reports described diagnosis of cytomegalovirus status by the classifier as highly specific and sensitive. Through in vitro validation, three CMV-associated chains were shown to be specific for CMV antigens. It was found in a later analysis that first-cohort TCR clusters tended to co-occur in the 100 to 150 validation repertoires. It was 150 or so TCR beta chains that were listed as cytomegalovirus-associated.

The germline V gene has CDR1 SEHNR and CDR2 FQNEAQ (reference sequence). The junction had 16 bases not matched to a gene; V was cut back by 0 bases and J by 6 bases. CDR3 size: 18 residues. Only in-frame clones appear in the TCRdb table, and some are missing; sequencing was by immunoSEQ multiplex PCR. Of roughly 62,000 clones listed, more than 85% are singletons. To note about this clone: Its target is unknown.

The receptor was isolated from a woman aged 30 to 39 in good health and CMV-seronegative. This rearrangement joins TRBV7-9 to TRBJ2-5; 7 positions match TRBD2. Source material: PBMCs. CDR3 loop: CASSLAPLAGRRRKTQYF. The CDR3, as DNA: TGTGCCAGCAGCTTAGCCCCCCTAGCCGGGAGGAGAAGAAAGACCCAGTACTTC.